These 9 T cell receptor beta chains were all obtained from the same sample, sequenced in a study of CD8+ T cells in alopecia areata. Sequencing relied on a cDNA template that was reverse transcribed from extracted RNA. Profiling relied on immunoSEQ multiplex PCR, and the TCRdb table lists in-frame clones only, not all of them. The sample carries approximately 300,000 clones, roughly 60% recorded once. Treatment in this sample: oral pan-JAK inhibitor, 5-10 mg twice daily. Specimen: CD4+ T cells sorted from blood, collected at week 24, from a patient treated with tofacitinib. Receptors originate from a human donor with alopecia areata.

Here the CDR3 DNA reads TGTGCCAGCAGCTTGGCGGGAAAAGAGACCCAGTACTTC. The encoded protein is CASSLAGKETQYF. The V and J genes are TRBV11-1 and TRBJ2-5; D is possibly TRBD2 (6 bases). Trimming shortened V by 3 bases and J by 3 bases, and 8 bases separated the two germline ends. The germline V gene has CDR1 SGHAT and CDR2 FQDESV (reference sequence). The CDR3 covers 13 residues.

This clone was counted a single time. The chain's CDR3 is CASSPTLTDYGYTF. DNA for the CDR3: TGTGCCAGCTCACCGACGCTCACGGACTATGGCTACACCTTC. The genes are TRBV18 and TRBJ1-2; D gene ambiguous. This CDR3 is 14 amino acids long. The germline V and J ends were trimmed by 3 bases and 3 bases, with 11 bases remaining between them. Germline values: CDR1 KGHSH, CDR2 LQKENI.

This chain uses TRBV5-4 with TRBJ2-7; possibly TRBD2 for D (5 bases). The CDR3 extends over 14 amino acids. Germline V gives CDR1 SGHNT, CDR2 YYREEE (reference sequence). V lost 4 bases, J lost 2 bases, and 13 bases lay in between. The CDR3 here is CASSRDSGTYEQYF. CDR3 nucleotide sequence: TGTGCCAGCAGCCGGGATTCGGGGACCTACGAGCAGTACTTC.

The CDR3 bases are TGTGCCTGGGCCTCAAACAGGGTTCGGGTCTATGGCTACACCTTC. Amino acid sequence: CAWASNRVRVYGYTF. The V and J genes are TRBV30 and TRBJ1-2; a weak D match, TRBD1 (6 bases). Germline V gene data show CDR1 as GTSNPN and CDR2 as SVGIG (reference sequence). The ends were cut back, 5 bases at V and 4 bases at J, with 20 bases in the middle. The CDR3 is 15 residues long.

For the CDR3, the DNA is TGTGCCAGCAGGAAACAGGCTGTCAGGGCCGCCCCTCAAGGCTACACCTTC. The encoded protein is CASRKQAVRAAPQGYTF. The chain combines TRBV2 with TRBJ1-2; TRBD1 is a possible D gene (5 bases). V lost 6 bases, J lost 8 bases, and 28 bases lay in between. Looked up from germline, CDR1 is SNHLY and CDR2 is FYNNEI. The CDR3 covers 17 residues.

The chain employs TRBV7-8 and TRBJ1-1, with D possibly being TRBD1 (5 bases). Trimming cost V 5 bases and J 1 base, with 11 bases left between them. This CDR3 spans 14 amino acids. Germline CDR1 SGHVS, CDR2 FQNEAQ. This CDR3 is CASSLGRKNTEAFF. CDR3 DNA: TGTGCCAGCAGCCTGGGACGGAAGAACACTGAAGCTTTCTTT. The whole variable domain, remainder taken from reference TRBV7-8 and TRBJ1-1, is GAGVSQSPRYKVAKRGQDVALRCDPISGHVSLFWYQQALGQGPEFLTYFQNEAQLDKSGLPSDRFFAERPEGSVSTLKIQRTQQEDSAVYLCASSLGRKNTEAFFGQGTRLTVV.

This clone was seen more than once but under ten times. The J gene is TRBJ2-1, the V gene TRBV9; D is possibly TRBD2 (6 bases). CDR1 is SGDLS, CDR2 YYNGEE, per germline. CDR3 length: 14 amino acids. Trimming stripped 2 bases from V and 9 bases from J, with 15 bases between. CDR3 coding DNA: TGTGCCAGCAGCGTCACGACTAGGTCCCCTGAGCAGTTCTTC. This gives the protein CASSVTTRSPEQFF.

This clone was observed a handful of times. The chain joins TRBV7-2 to TRBJ2-1; no reliable D call. The germline V and J ends were trimmed by 1 base and 4 bases, with 2 bases remaining between them. CDR3 length equals 12 residues. Germline lookup yields CDR1 SGHTA and CDR2 FQGNSA. The CDR3 spells CASSLVYNEQFF. In nucleotides, the CDR3 is TGTGCCAGCAGCTTAGTGTACAATGAGCAGTTCTTC.

Worth noting for this clone: The conserved phenylalanine or tryptophan normally closing the CDR3 is absent here, so this likely arose from a read error. The limits of the CDR3 on the DNA are not certain, so only TCRdb's listed CDR3 is given. The chain has TRBV9 and TRBJ2-7. Germline-derived CDR1 and CDR2 are SGDLS and YYNGEE. The CDR3 spans 12 residues, counting both ends. The chain's CDR3 is CASSSRVGQVAR.